Each of the 5 T cell receptor beta chains below was sequenced from the same sample in a study of T-cell reconstitution after alpha-beta-depleted transplantation in children. Construction of the TCRbeta library involved unique molecular identifiers. TCRdb analysed the PCR reads with MiXCR anew, one entry per CDR3 protein. The sample lists roughly 500,000 distinct CDR3 sequences, 15% to 20% seen once, with around 3.3% in the top ten. Sequencing was performed on PBMCs from the stem cell graft donor, taken from the stem cell graft. These receptors all stem from a human donor who donated a stem cell graft to a child with acute lymphoblastic leukemia.

This clonotype was counted a few times. The chain uses TRBV20-1 and TRBJ1-2; 7 bases are shared with TRBD1. Trimming at V came to 0 bases and at J to 1 base, leaving 14 bases not matched to a gene. The CDR3 has 18 amino acids. Per germline, CDR1 DFQATT and CDR2 SNEGSKA (reference sequence). The CDR3 is CSARDRYRGRAINYGYTF. CDR3 bases: TGCAGTGCTAGAGACCGCTACAGGGGCCGCGCAATTAACTATGGCTACACCTTC.

The chain couples TRBV29-1 to TRBJ2-1; TRBD2 aligns across 12 bases. Germline assignment: CDR1 SQVTM and CDR2 ANQGSEA. The CDR3 is 15 residues long. Trimming at V came to 2 bases and at J to 10 bases, leaving 9 bases not matched to a gene. The CDR3 nucleotides read TGCAGCGTTGAAACCCTAGCGGGAGGGCCATGGGAGCAGTTCTTC. This translates into CSVETLAGGPWEQFF.

The CDR3 loop is CASSPYRGDQPQHF. CDR3 in DNA: TGTGCCAGCAGCCCCTACAGGGGTGATCAGCCCCAGCATTTT. The gene calls are TRBV5-5 and TRBJ1-5; 7 bases align to TRBD1. CDR1 SGHKS and CDR2 YYEKEE come from the germline V gene (reference sequence). The junction had 6 bases not matched to a gene; V was cut back by 4 bases and J by 5 bases. The length of the CDR3 is 14 residues.

This clonotype was counted a few times. This rearrangement joins TRBV6-1 to TRBJ2-1; 11 bases line up with TRBD2. Germline CDR1 MNHNS, CDR2 SASEGT. V dropped 6 bases and J dropped 0; count of bases not matched to a gene: 7. There are 17 residues in the CDR3. The CDR3 coding sequence is TGTGCCAGCAGGCCCGGACTAGCGGGCGCCTCCTACAATGAGCAGTTCTTC. Its protein is CASRPGLAGASYNEQFF.

The chain uses TRBV2 and TRBJ2-7; D remains unclear. The CDR3 totals 13 residues. Germline CDR1 and CDR2: SNHLY and FYNNEI. V lost 3 bases and J 3 bases, leaving 9 bases between the germline ends. The CDR3 spells CASSDYSNYEQYF. Here the CDR3 DNA reads TGTGCCAGCAGTGACTACAGCAACTACGAGCAGTACTTC. Full variable domain (missing parts from reference TRBV2 and TRBJ2-7): EPEVTQTPSHQVTQMGQEVILRCVPISNHLYFYWYRQILGQKVEFLVSFYNNEISEKSEIFDDQFSVERPDGSNFTLKIRSTKLEDSAMYFCASSDYSNYEQYFGPGTRLTVT.